Here is one T cell receptor (beta chain) with its context. The sample originates from a study of blood T cell repertoires in COVID-19. The wider study: There were acute and convalescent COVID-19 samples, and they came from the United States, Italy and Spain. PBMCs, B-cell-depleted T cells, or T cells were the source of the cDNA or gDNA that made up the material.

V lost 2 bases and J 0 bases, leaving 11 bases between the germline ends. Germline CDR1 SGHAT, CDR2 FQNNGV. The CDR3 loop spans 16 amino acids. In the original processing: Quantification of nucleated cells was approximated via reference gene primer amplification. Clones were sequenced by immunoSEQ multiplex PCR, and TCRdb holds only the in-frame ones, with some missing. V, J and clone size derive from that table, while D and trimming were established from the DNA sequence. Of just under 40,000 clones detected, 87% appear once; the ten largest clones hold about 24%. The TCR comes from a man in his fifties with active or convalescent COVID-19. Specimen: peripheral blood. This sequence joins TRBV11-2 and TRBJ1-3; D is undetermined. The CDR3 nucleotides read TGTGCCAGCAGCTTAAGCGCAGCGAGCTCTGGAAACACCATATATTTT. Translation gives CASSLSAASSGNTIYF.